A single sample is the source of the 10 T cell receptor beta chains below, sequenced in a study of CD8 T cells in ankylosing spondylitis. TCRdb reprocessed the 5' RACE reads via MiXCR and lists one record per CDR3 protein. The sample includes about 100,000 distinct CDR3 sequences, 20% to 30% of them seen just once. Sequenced input: synovial fluid, either unsorted or a sorted T cell fraction (not recorded which). The receptor source for this set is a male donor with ankylosing spondylitis.

The chain is built from TRBV19 and TRBJ2-3; D gene ambiguous. CDR3 length: 14 residues. Germline CDR1 and CDR2: LNHDA and SQIVND (reference sequence). Trimming removed 5 bases at V and 5 bases at J, with 14 bases between. In nucleotides, the CDR3 is TGTGCCAGTAGTTCCTCGGTGAGACGAGATACGCAGTATTTT. Translation gives CASSSSVRRDTQYF.

The chain links TRBV5-1 to TRBJ2-1, with 10 bases identical to TRBD2. Germline CDR1 is SGHRS and CDR2 is YFSETQ. V was pared by 0 bases and J by 3 bases, with 3 bases of the junction left unmatched. The CDR3 sequence is 16 residues long. The CDR3 region has the DNA TGCGCCAGCAGCTTGGTGGTAGCGGGAGGCTACAATGAGCAGTTCTTC. This codes for CASSLVVAGGYNEQFF.

The CDR3 region is CASRPREDTEAFF. The CDR3 bases are TGTGCCAGCAGACCCAGAGAAGACACTGAAGCTTTCTTT. The chain couples TRBV18 to TRBJ1-1; D unclear. The CDR3 contains 13 residues. Germline V gene data show CDR1 as KGHSH and CDR2 as LQKENI. V was clipped by 8 bases and J by 3 bases, with 13 bases between them.

This clonotype was recorded a few times. The genes are TRBV10-3 and TRBJ2-1; perhaps TRBD2 as D (6 bases). The germline V and J ends were trimmed by 2 bases and 2 bases, with 16 bases remaining between them. This CDR3 is 17 amino acids long. Germline-derived CDR1 and CDR2 are ENHRY and SYGVKD. CDR3 sequence (DNA): TGTGCCATCAGTGAGAAGCTCCGGGACTCTCCCTACAATGAGCAGTTCTTC. Amino acid sequence: CAISEKLRDSPYNEQFF.

The chain carries TRBV7-6 and TRBJ2-1; D call uncertain. The V end lost 1 base, the J end lost 1 base, and 8 bases lay between the germline ends. Per the germline V gene, CDR1 is SGHVS and CDR2 is FNYEAQ. The CDR3 is made up of 15 amino acids. The DNA for the CDR3 is TGTGCCAGCAGCTTAGGTCCGAGGTCCTACAATGAGCAGTTCTTC. Amino acid sequence: CASSLGPRSYNEQFF.

The rearrangement links TRBV18 to TRBJ2-3; 9 nucleotides line up with TRBD2. CDR1 KGHSH and CDR2 LQKENI come from the germline V gene. Trimming took 1 base from V and 3 from J; bases not matched to a gene: 8. The CDR3 runs to 17 residues. CDR3 in amino acids: CASSPRRLAGSTDTQYF. The CDR3 region has the DNA TGTGCCAGCTCACCACGGCGCCTAGCGGGAAGTACAGATACGCAGTATTTT. The whole variable domain, remainder taken from reference TRBV18 and TRBJ2-3, is NAGVMQNPRHLVRRRGQEARLRCSPMKGHSHVYWYRQLPEEGLKFMVYLQKENIIDESGMPKERFSAEFPKEGPSILRIQQVVRGDSAAYFCASSPRRLAGSTDTQYFGPGTRLTVL.

V usage is TRBV25-1 and J usage is TRBJ2-5; no clear D. Germline lookup yields CDR1 MGHDK and CDR2 SYGVNS. The CDR3 contains 15 residues. V shed 4 bases and J shed 3 bases, with 15 bases lying between them. CDR3 residues: CASSVPRAIKETQYF. The CDR3 bases are TGTGCCAGCAGTGTGCCCCGGGCTATAAAAGAGACCCAGTACTTC.

The rearrangement links TRBV5-1 to TRBJ2-3; no firm D call. Germline V gene lookup returns CDR1 SGHRS and CDR2 YFSETQ. The ends were cut back, 0 bases at V and 5 bases at J, with 4 bases in the middle. CDR3 length: 12 residues. Here the CDR3 reads CASSLGQDTQYF. In DNA, the CDR3 is TGCGCCAGCAGCTTGGGCCAAGATACGCAGTATTTT. The variable domain in full, completed from reference TRBV5-1 and TRBJ2-3, reads KAGVTQTPRYLIKTRGQQVTLSCSPISGHRSVSWYQQTPGQGLQFLFEYFSETQRNKGNFPGRFSGRQFSNSRSEMNVSTLELGDSALYLCASSLGQDTQYFGPGTRLTVL.

The chain has TRBV20-1 and TRBJ2-5; D not resolved. The CDR3 sequence is 13 residues long. Germline V gene data show CDR1 as DFQATT and CDR2 as SNEGSKA (reference sequence). V lost 0 bases to trimming and J lost 4 bases, with 9 bases between them. Written as DNA, the CDR3 is TGCAGTGCTAGAGATATCGGTGTAGAGACCCAGTACTTC. This encodes CSARDIGVETQYF.

This clonotype was observed a handful of times. The V and J genes are TRBV5-1 and TRBJ1-6; no reliable D call. V was clipped by 7 bases and J by 2 bases, with 19 bases between them. Germline values: CDR1 SGHRS, CDR2 YFSETQ. CDR3 length: 17 residues. The CDR3 DNA is TGCGCCAGCGAGAACAAGAAGGGAGAGACCTATAATTCACCCCTCCACTTT. It translates to CASENKKGETYNSPLHF.